The rows below give T cell receptor beta chains drawn from one sample of a study of blood T cell repertoires in COVID-19. Method: immunoSEQ multiplex PCR; TCRdb's copy keeps in-frame clones and lacks some. The sample consists of around 200,000 clones, around nine tenths of them appearing once. The specimen sequenced was PBMCs or T cells enriched from blood (not recorded which). These receptors were taken from a woman in her 30s who had been exposed to COVID-19. The CDR3 runs from the conserved cysteine through the conserved F or W. The D gene is left open where the match is weak. Expanded clones are given a class, and other clones once, few, many or no size at all.

D gene,V gene,J gene,clone size,CDR3 DNA,CDR3 protein
.,TRBV6-2/TRBV6-3,TRBJ1-2,.,TGTGCCAGCAGTTATTTAGCAGATCCGCTCTATGGCTACACCTTC,CASSYLADPLYGYTF
TRBD1,TRBV6-1,TRBJ1-4,.,TGTGCCAGCAGTGAAGACAGGGGAGGTAATGAAAAACTGTTTTTT,CASSEDRGGNEKLFF
.,TRBV19,TRBJ1-2,.,TGTGCCAGTACCAAGGACATCTATGGCTACACCTTC,CASTKDIYGYTF
TRBD1,TRBV20-1,TRBJ2-1,.,TGCAGTGCTACTCCTCGGGACAGGGCATTCTTC,CSATPRDRAFF
TRBD1,TRBV5-6,TRBJ1-5,.,TGTGCCAGCAGCCCTGGACAGGGTTTAGGGCCCCAGCATTTT,CASSPGQGLGPQHF
.,TRBV5-4,TRBJ1-1,few,TGTGCCAGCAGCTTGGACGGGAGTTGGGGCACTGAAGCTTTCTTT,CASSLDGSWGTEAFF
TRBD2,TRBV2,TRBJ2-7,.,TGTGCCAGCAGCGGGGGGACCGGGGGGGCAAGCTACGAGCAGTACTTC,CASSGGTGGASYEQYF
TRBD1,TRBV7-7,TRBJ1-2,.,TGTGCCAGCAGCATCAGGCTAGGACAGGGAGGCCCACTGTTTGTTCATGGCTACACCTTC,CASSIRLGQGGPLFVHGYTF
TRBD2,TRBV27,TRBJ2-5,.,TGTGCCAGCAGAAGAGACGGACTAGCGGCTCAGTACTTC,CASRRDGLAAQYF
.,TRBV24-1,TRBJ1-2,.,TGTGCCACCAGTGATAGTCGACAGAGCCTGGGGGGCTACACCTTC,CATSDSRQSLGGYTF
.,TRBV10-3,TRBJ1-1,.,TGTGCCATCAGTGGGCTGACTCGGAGCATGAACACTGAAGCTTTCTTT,CAISGLTRSMNTEAFF
TRBD2,TRBV5-1,TRBJ2-3,.,TGCGCCAGCAGCGCCGGACTAGCGGGGGGCCCCCCAGATACGCAGTATTTT,CASSAGLAGGPPDTQYF
.,TRBV9,TRBJ2-3,.,TGTGCCAGCAATAGGAACGCGGGGCCCACAGATACGCAGTATTTT,CASNRNAGPTDTQYF
TRBD1,TRBV9,TRBJ2-5,.,TGTGCCAGCAGCGTAGCGGGGACAGGCGAAGGGACCCAGTACTTC,CASSVAGTGEGTQYF
.,TRBV2,TRBJ1-3,.,TGTGCCAGCAGTGAACTCCCGGGAGGGGGAAACACCATATATTTT,CASSELPGGGNTIYF
.,TRBV3-1/TRBV3-2,TRBJ1-3,.,TGTGCCAGCCGACACGCAGGCTCTGGAAACACCATATATTTT,CASRHAGSGNTIYF
.,TRBV30,TRBJ1-6,.,TGTGCCTGGAGCCGCGATTATAATTCACCCCTCCACTTT,CAWSRDYNSPLHF
.,TRBV10-3,TRBJ1-4,once,TGTGCCATCAGTGGGGGACAAGGGGGAATCGGCGAAACTAATGAAAAACTGTTTTTT,CAISGGQGGIGETNEKLFF
.,TRBV3-1/TRBV3-2,TRBJ1-1,few,TGTGCCAGCAGACCCTCCCACGGCACTGAAGCTTTCTTT,CASRPSHGTEAFF
.,TRBV3-1/TRBV3-2,TRBJ1-5,.,TGTGCCAGCAGCCCCGGGGGTAGGAATCAGCCCCAGCATTTT,CASSPGGRNQPQHF
.,TRBV19,TRBJ2-3,.,TGTGCCAGTAGTATAGGGCCTTGGGATACGCAGTATTTT,CASSIGPWDTQYF
TRBD2,TRBV2,TRBJ2-1,.,TGTGCCAGCAGTGAAGAGGGACTAGCGGTCATCAATGAGCAGTTCTTC,CASSEEGLAVINEQFF